This entry lists 31 T cell receptor beta chains sequenced from one sample in a study of blood T cell repertoires in COVID-19. The assay was immunoSEQ multiplex PCR, and TCRdb's table has in-frame clones only and misses some. The table has 270,000 or so clones, about nine tenths seen once; the top ten hold 0.94%. Material for sequencing was peripheral blood. Every receptor here comes from a woman between 35 and 50 years old who had recovered from COVID-19.

The chain carries TRBV19 and TRBJ2-1; 14 positions agree with TRBD2. J lost 2 bases, V lost 7 bases, and 7 bases had no gene match. The length of the CDR3 is 17 residues. The germline V gene has CDR1 LNHDA and CDR2 SQIVND (reference sequence). The DNA for the CDR3 is TGTGCCAGTAAGGAGACTAGCGGGGGGGGCCCCTACAATGAGCAGTTCTTC. Its translation is CASKETSGGGPYNEQFF.

The rearrangement links TRBV7-2 to TRBJ2-1, with 7 bases identical to TRBD2. Per the germline V gene, CDR1 is SGHTA and CDR2 is FQGNSA. The CDR3 has 14 residues. Losses at the gene ends were 4 bases for V and 8 bases for J; bases not matched to a gene: 8. The DNA for the CDR3 is TGTGCCAGCAGCTCCGGACTAGGCTGGGATGAGCAGTTCTTC. Protein sequence: CASSSGLGWDEQFF.

The chain combines TRBV9 with TRBJ2-1; D is perhaps TRBD2 (6 bases). The V end was cut by 0 bases, the J end by 4 bases, with 14 bases between. Germline V lookup: CDR1 SGDLS, CDR2 YYNGEE. The CDR3 contains 16 residues. CDR3 in amino acids: CASSVDGSVGYNEQFF. The DNA for the CDR3 is TGTGCCAGCAGCGTAGACGGGAGCGTGGGGTACAATGAGCAGTTCTTC.

This chain links TRBV5-1 with TRBJ2-1; the D gene is possibly TRBD1 (6 bases). V was shortened by 4 bases and J by 6 bases, with 20 bases between the two germline ends. Per the germline V gene, CDR1 is SGHRS and CDR2 is YFSETQ. The CDR3 totals 16 residues. The CDR3 loop is CASSALQGTPANEQFF. In nucleotides, the CDR3 is TGCGCCAGCAGCGCCCTACAGGGTACCCCAGCCAATGAGCAGTTCTTC.

The J gene is TRBJ2-1, the V gene TRBV2, with 10 bases fitting TRBD1. The CDR3 runs to 15 residues. Looked up from germline, CDR1 is SNHLY and CDR2 is FYNNEI. J gave up 4 bases and V 9 bases, and 9 bases lay outside the gene matches. CDR3 region: CASTLDRGAYNEQFF. CDR3 DNA: TGTGCCAGTACTTTGGACAGGGGGGCGTACAATGAGCAGTTCTTC. Filled out from reference TRBV2 and TRBJ2-1, the complete variable domain reads EPEVTQTPSHQVTQMGQEVILRCVPISNHLYFYWYRQILGQKVEFLVSFYNNEISEKSEIFDDQFSVERPDGSNFTLKIRSTKLEDSAMYFCASTLDRGAYNEQFFGPGTRLTVL.

V is TRBV29-1 and J is TRBJ1-1; D unresolved. The ends were cut back, 0 bases at V and 6 bases at J, with 8 bases in the middle. Germline assignment: CDR1 SQVTM and CDR2 ANQGSEA. This CDR3 is built from 12 residues. The CDR3 reads CSVEDSGPEAFF. CDR3 in DNA: TGCAGCGTTGAAGATTCGGGTCCTGAAGCTTTCTTT.

This chain connects TRBV4-2 to TRBJ2-5, with TRBD2 as a possible D gene (6 bases). Germline V lookup: CDR1 LGHNA, CDR2 YNFKEQ. The CDR3 has 15 residues. Trimming removed 4 bases from V and 5 bases from J, with 17 bases in between. The CDR3 reads CASSLLTGGTETQYF. CDR3 sequence (DNA): TGTGCCAGCAGCCTACTAACCGGGGGTACGGAGACCCAGTACTTC.

The V call is TRBV27, the J call TRBJ2-7, with TRBD2 identical over 9 bases. The CDR3 extends over 16 amino acids. Germline CDR1 reads MNHEY; CDR2 reads SMNVEV (reference sequence). The J segment lost 3 bases and the V segment lost 5 bases, leaving 11 bases of the junction unmatched. CDR3: CASSVTGTSPYYEQYF. The DNA of the CDR3 is TGTGCCAGCAGTGTAACCGGGACTAGCCCTTACTACGAGCAGTACTTC.

This chain uses TRBV18 with TRBJ2-7, with TRBD1 as a possible D gene (6 bases). V lost 4 bases and J 6 bases, leaving 10 bases between the germline ends. Germline loops: CDR1 KGHSH, CDR2 LQKENI. The CDR3 loop spans 12 amino acids. For the CDR3, the DNA is TGTGCCAGCTCACTACTCAGGGGCGAGCAGTACTTC. Translation gives CASSLLRGEQYF.

The chain carries TRBV10-1 and TRBJ2-3, with TRBD1 as a possible D gene (5 bases). CDR3 length equals 15 residues. Germline loops: CDR1 WNHNN, CDR2 SYGVQD (reference sequence). Trimming cost V 6 bases and J 2 bases, with 15 bases left between them. DNA for the CDR3: TGCGCCAGCAGCCGCGTCCAAGGGGTCACAGATACGCAGTATTTT. It encodes CASSRVQGVTDTQYF.

V gene TRBV9 combines with J gene TRBJ2-3, with no clear D. Germline CDR1 SGDLS, CDR2 YYNGEE. V lost 2 bases and J lost 0, with 4 bases in between. This CDR3 is built from 13 residues. CDR3 region: CASSVLSTDTQYF. As DNA, the CDR3 is TGTGCCAGCAGCGTCCTGAGCACAGATACGCAGTATTTT. The whole variable domain, remainder taken from reference TRBV9 and TRBJ2-3, is DSGVTQTPKHLITATGQRVTLRCSPRSGDLSVYWYQQSLDQGLQFLIQYYNGEERAKGNILERFSAQQFPDLHSELNLSSLELGDSALYFCASSVLSTDTQYFGPGTRLTVL.

This sequence joins TRBV19 and TRBJ2-1; possible D gene TRBD2, 6 bases. Germline V gene data show CDR1 as LNHDA and CDR2 as SQIVND (reference sequence). The CDR3 covers 13 residues. With 6 bases removed from V and 6 bases from J, the gap between germline ends came to 12 bases. The CDR3 loop is CASSRTIINEQFF. DNA of the CDR3: TGTGCCAGTAGCCGGACTATAATCAATGAGCAGTTCTTC.

The chain uses TRBV18 and TRBJ1-5; D gene ambiguous. Per the germline V gene, CDR1 is KGHSH and CDR2 is LQKENI. This CDR3 is built from 12 residues. V shed 3 bases and J shed 7 bases, with 7 bases lying between them. The CDR3 loop reads CASSPAGQPQHF. The CDR3 region has the DNA TGTGCCAGCTCACCGGCGGGCCAGCCCCAGCATTTT.

The rearrangement links TRBV7-9 to TRBJ2-1; the match to TRBD1 covers 7 bases. This CDR3 has 14 amino acids. The germline V gene has CDR1 SEHNR and CDR2 FQNEAQ (reference sequence). V lost 8 bases, J lost 2 bases, and 6 bases stayed unmatched. In nucleotides, the CDR3 is TGTGCCAGCGACACCGGGACAGCCTACAATGAGCAGTTCTTC. This encodes CASDTGTAYNEQFF.

The DNA of the CDR3 is TGTGCCAGCTCACTACAGGGGGCTTGGGAAAAACTGTTTTTT. Protein sequence: CASSLQGAWEKLFF. The chain joins TRBV18 to TRBJ1-4, with 9 bases identical to TRBD1. Per the germline V gene, CDR1 is KGHSH and CDR2 is LQKENI. CDR3 length equals 14 residues. The trim removed 4 bases at V and 8 bases at J, leaving 5 bases unmatched.

The chain employs TRBV10-2 and TRBJ2-4, with TRBD2 as a possible D gene (6 bases). The length of the CDR3 is 17 residues. From germline, CDR1 is WSHSY and CDR2 SAAADI. Trimming took off 3 bases at V and 7 bases at J, with 22 bases between the two ends. In DNA, the CDR3 is TGCGCCAGCAGTGACCCGATTTTCCGGGGGACCGCTAACATTCAGTACTTC. Its translation: CASSDPIFRGTANIQYF.

The chain recombines TRBV11-3 with TRBJ1-2; the D gene is possibly TRBD1 (5 bases). CDR3 length equals 14 residues. Trimming took 0 bases from V and 0 from J, leaving 5 bases between them. Germline V CDR1 and CDR2: SGHNT, YENEEA. The CDR3 here is CASSLETANYGYTF. DNA of the CDR3: TGTGCCAGCAGCTTAGAGACAGCTAACTATGGCTACACCTTC.

V usage is TRBV6-6 and J usage is TRBJ1-1; no clear D gene. The V gene's germline CDR1 is MNHNY and CDR2 SVGAGI (reference sequence). V gave up 4 bases and J gave up 0 bases, with 9 bases separating them. CDR3 length: 14 residues. The CDR3 region has the DNA TGTGCCAGCAGTTTGCGGCTTTTGAACACTGAAGCTTTCTTT. Protein product: CASSLRLLNTEAFF.

The V gene is TRBV15, the J gene TRBJ1-4; weak D call: TRBD1 (5 bases). With 0 bases removed from V and 7 bases from J, the gap between germline ends came to 12 bases. Per the germline V gene, CDR1 is LNHNV and CDR2 is YYDKDF (reference sequence). This CDR3 is 15 amino acids long. Here the CDR3 reads CATSRESGSGEKLFF. CDR3 DNA sequence: TGTGCCACCAGCAGAGAATCAGGGTCTGGTGAAAAACTGTTTTTT. Filled out from reference TRBV15 and TRBJ1-4, the complete variable domain reads DAMVIQNPRYQVTQFGKPVTLSCSQTLNHNVMYWYQQKSSQAPKLLFHYYDKDFNNEADTPDNFQSRRPNTSFCFLDIRSPGLGDTAMYLCATSRESGSGEKLFFGSGTQLSVL.

V gene TRBV19 combines with J gene TRBJ2-3; 13 bases agree with TRBD2. CDR3 length: 16 residues. V lost 4 bases to trimming and J lost 3 bases; unmatched junction nucleotides: 4. The V gene's germline CDR1 is LNHDA and CDR2 SQIVND (reference sequence). CDR3 coding DNA: TGTGCCAGTAGTAAGGGACTAGCGGGATTAACAGATACGCAGTATTTT. This codes for CASSKGLAGLTDTQYF. Supplemented by reference TRBV19 and TRBJ2-3, the full variable domain reads DGGITQSPKYLFRKEGQNVTLSCEQNLNHDAMYWYRQDPGQGLRLIYYSQIVNDFQKGDIAEGYSVSREKKESFPLTVTSAQKNPTAFYLCASSKGLAGLTDTQYFGPGTRLTVL.

The J gene is TRBJ1-1, the V gene TRBV11-3; maybe TRBD1 (6 bases). CDR1 SGHNT and CDR2 YENEEA come from the germline V gene. CDR3 length equals 15 residues. Trimming took 4 bases from V and 1 from J, leaving 13 bases between them. CDR3: CASSSQQQGNTEAFF. The CDR3 DNA reads TGTGCCAGCAGCTCACAACAACAGGGGAACACTGAAGCTTTCTTT.

The chain carries TRBV18 and TRBJ2-3; D not certain. CDR1 KGHSH and CDR2 LQKENI come from the germline V gene. This CDR3 spans 16 amino acids. V lost 2 bases to trimming and J lost 13 bases, with 25 bases between them. In nucleotides, the CDR3 is TGTGCCAGCTCACCAACGGAAACGGCTGGCTTGGCGCAGGAGTATTTT. Encoded protein: CASSPTETAGLAQEYF.

This sequence joins TRBV19 and TRBJ1-5; 9 bases agree with TRBD1. There are 18 residues in the CDR3. Germline V gene data show CDR1 as LNHDA and CDR2 as SQIVND (reference sequence). V trimming: 2 bases; J trimming: 0 bases; junction bases outside the gene matches: 8. The CDR3 DNA follows: TGTGCCAGTAGTATATCCCCGGGACAGGGTTATAGCAATCAGCCCCAGCATTTT. Protein sequence: CASSISPGQGYSNQPQHF.

The V gene is TRBV19, the J gene TRBJ2-1; 7 nucleotides match TRBD2. Germline CDR1 reads LNHDA; CDR2 reads SQIVND (reference sequence). CDR3 size: 15 residues. V trimming: 10 bases; J trimming: 8 bases; junction bases outside the gene matches: 17. For the CDR3, the DNA is TGTGCCACAAACGATCCGGCTAGCGGACGGGATGAGCAGTTCTTC. This encodes CATNDPASGRDEQFF.

This rearrangement joins TRBV28 to TRBJ2-5, with 7 positions matching TRBD2. The V gene's germline CDR1 is MDHEN and CDR2 SYDVKM. The CDR3 totals 13 residues. Unmatched junction bases numbered 3, after V lost 3 bases and J lost 5 bases. The CDR3 reads CASSFFGGETQYF. In DNA form, the CDR3 reads TGTGCCAGCAGTTTCTTCGGGGGGGAGACCCAGTACTTC.

The chain carries TRBV27 and TRBJ2-3; 7 nucleotides match TRBD2. J gave up 3 bases and V 5 bases, and 14 bases lay outside the gene matches. Germline V gene lookup returns CDR1 MNHEY and CDR2 SMNVEV (reference sequence). CDR3 size: 17 residues. CDR3 sequence (DNA): TGTGCCAGCAGTCCAGCCGGAGAGAGCGGGGTAACAGATACGCAGTATTTT. This gives the protein CASSPAGESGVTDTQYF.

In the case of this clone: This sample also contains other DNA sequences that code for the same CDR3. V and J are TRBV11-2 and TRBJ2-5; unclear D gene. V was cut by 2 bases and J by 1 base, with 5 bases left in between. This CDR3 contains 13 residues. In germline, CDR1 is SGHAT, CDR2 FQNNGV. The DNA of the CDR3 is TGTGCCAGCAGCTTAAACAGCCAAGAGACCCAGTACTTC. Translation gives CASSLNSQETQYF.

The chain couples TRBV3-1 (or the pseudogene TRBV3-2) to TRBJ2-5, with 7 bases lining up with TRBD2. The ends lost 0 bases at V and 9 bases at J; junction bases unmatched: 7. This CDR3 spans 14 amino acids. The germline V gene encodes CDR1 LGHDT and CDR2 YNNKEL (reference sequence). CDR3 DNA: TGTGCCAGCAGCCAAGATGGGGGGGAGTGGGCCCAGTACTTC. Its translation is CASSQDGGEWAQYF.

Concerning this clone: Other DNA sequences in this sample translate to the same CDR3. The V gene is TRBV5-1, the J gene TRBJ2-2; TRBD1 matches 7 bases. The CDR3 is 15 residues long. Germline V gives CDR1 SGHRS, CDR2 YFSETQ. The V segment lost 4 bases and the J segment 0 bases; nucleotides outside the gene matches: 3. The CDR3 spells CASSLDRPNTGELFF. The CDR3 region has the DNA TGCGCCAGCAGCCTGGACAGGCCGAACACCGGGGAGCTGTTTTTT.

The chain carries TRBV28 and TRBJ2-1; the match to TRBD1 covers 7 bases. Germline-derived CDR1 and CDR2 are MDHEN and SYDVKM. V trimming: 5 bases; J trimming: 1 base; junction bases outside the gene matches: 5. The CDR3 runs 15 residues. The CDR3 here is CASSRGGRSYNEQFF. DNA for the CDR3: TGTGCCAGCAGTAGAGGGGGCAGGTCCTACAATGAGCAGTTCTTC.

This clone was detected once. This sequence joins TRBV30 and TRBJ2-6; D remains unclear. Looked up from germline, CDR1 is GTSNPN and CDR2 is SVGIG (reference sequence). The CDR3 runs to 14 residues. With 5 bases removed from V and 3 bases from J, the gap between germline ends came to 11 bases. CDR3 protein: CAWGGSGGANVLTF. The CDR3 DNA reads TGTGCCTGGGGTGGTTCGGGTGGGGCCAACGTCCTGACTTTC.